A single sample gave rise to the 9 T cell receptor beta chains below, sequenced in a study of T-cell reconstitution after alpha-beta-depleted transplantation in children. The TCRbeta library was prepared with unique molecular identifiers. In TCRdb, the PCR reads were re-called with MiXCR into one record per CDR3 protein. The sample holds around 300,000 distinct CDR3 sequences, roughly 9.1% seen once. Sequenced material: PBMCs, taken before TCRalphabeta/CD19-depleted stem cell transplant. The receptors were gathered from a boy less than two years old with acute myeloid leukemia, due to receive a stem cell transplant.

This clonotype was found many times. The V gene is TRBV7-2, the J gene TRBJ2-2; tentative D call: TRBD2 (7 bases). The germline V and J ends were trimmed by 5 bases and 4 bases, with 17 bases remaining between them. There are 16 residues in the CDR3. The germline V gene encodes CDR1 SGHTA and CDR2 FQGNSA. CDR3: CASSPSAGEGTGELFF. The CDR3 DNA is TGTGCCAGCAGCCCCTCGGCAGGGGAGGGCACCGGGGAGCTGTTTTTT.

This clonotype was observed at least ten times. The V and J genes are TRBV29-1 and TRBJ2-2; D is perhaps TRBD1 or TRBD2 (6 bases each). CDR1 and CDR2 from the germline V gene are SQVTM and ANQGSEA. CDR3 length: 18 amino acids. Between the trimmed V and J ends, which lost 4 bases and 11 bases, there was a span of 32 bases. The CDR3 reads CSVGRGEKHRGAVEELFF. CDR3 nucleotides: TGCAGCGTTGGAAGGGGGGAAAAACACCGGGGAGCTGTTGAAGAGCTGTTTTTT.

This clonotype was seen ten or more times. This chain connects TRBV5-1 to TRBJ2-1; weak D call: TRBD2 (5 bases). With 4 bases removed from V and 6 bases from J, the gap between germline ends came to 11 bases. Per germline, CDR1 SGHRS and CDR2 YFSETQ. The CDR3 is 13 residues long. The DNA for the CDR3 is TGCGCCAGCAGCCCGAGGGTTAGCAATGAGCAGTTCTTC. This translates into CASSPRVSNEQFF.

There are a few counts of this clonotype. The rearrangement joins TRBV6-1 to TRBJ2-3; D might be TRBD1 or TRBD2, each matching 5 bases. This CDR3 is 15 amino acids long. V dropped 4 bases and J dropped 0 bases, with 11 bases sitting between them. Per germline, CDR1 MNHNS and CDR2 SASEGT. This CDR3 is CASSARDRSTDTQYF. The CDR3 bases are TGTGCCAGCAGTGCACGGGACCGAAGCACAGATACGCAGTATTTT.

In this sample, this clonotype turned up many times. The chain links TRBV20-1 to TRBJ1-2; D is possibly TRBD1 (5 bases). The germline V gene has CDR1 DFQATT and CDR2 SNEGSKA (reference sequence). The CDR3 extends over 13 amino acids. The germline V and J ends were trimmed by 3 bases and 5 bases, with 13 bases remaining between them. The CDR3 region has the DNA TGCAGTGCTAGTTCAGGGATAATTTATGGCTACACCTTC. This codes for CSASSGIIYGYTF.

This chain joins TRBV3-1 and TRBJ2-2, with 9 bases matching TRBD2. CDR3 length equals 17 residues. V trimming: 1 base; J trimming: 0 bases; junction bases outside the gene matches: 3. The germline V gene has CDR1 LGHDT and CDR2 YNNKEL (reference sequence). This chain's CDR3 is CASSQVSSGANTGELFF. The DNA for the CDR3 is TGTGCCAGCAGCCAAGTTTCTAGCGGGGCGAACACCGGGGAGCTGTTTTTT.

This clonotype was seen only a few times. V usage is TRBV24-1 and J usage is TRBJ2-7; no firm D call. Trimming took 6 bases from V and 6 from J, leaving 8 bases between them. CDR1 is KGHDR, CDR2 SFDVKD, per germline. The CDR3 length is 11 residues. Here the CDR3 reads CATSQAGEQYF. CDR3 in DNA: TGTGCCACCAGTCAGGCAGGCGAGCAGTACTTC.

This clonotype was seen ten or more times. The rearrangement uses TRBV28 and TRBJ1-5, with D unresolved. Germline CDR1 and CDR2: MDHEN and SYDVKM. This CDR3 is built from 14 residues. The V end lost 6 bases, the J end lost 3 bases, and 12 bases lay between the germline ends. CDR3 protein: CASSSGRANQPQHF. DNA for the CDR3: TGTGCCAGCAGCTCCGGGAGGGCCAATCAGCCCCAGCATTTT.

This clonotype came up many times. The rearrangement joins TRBV29-1 to TRBJ2-7, with a possible D match to TRBD1 (5 bases). This CDR3 is 14 amino acids long. The V gene's germline CDR1 is SQVTM and CDR2 ANQGSEA. CDR3 sequence reads: CKFLRTPHTKEQYF. In DNA form, the CDR3 reads TGCAAGTTCCTTAGGACACCTCATACGAAGGAGCAGTACTTC.